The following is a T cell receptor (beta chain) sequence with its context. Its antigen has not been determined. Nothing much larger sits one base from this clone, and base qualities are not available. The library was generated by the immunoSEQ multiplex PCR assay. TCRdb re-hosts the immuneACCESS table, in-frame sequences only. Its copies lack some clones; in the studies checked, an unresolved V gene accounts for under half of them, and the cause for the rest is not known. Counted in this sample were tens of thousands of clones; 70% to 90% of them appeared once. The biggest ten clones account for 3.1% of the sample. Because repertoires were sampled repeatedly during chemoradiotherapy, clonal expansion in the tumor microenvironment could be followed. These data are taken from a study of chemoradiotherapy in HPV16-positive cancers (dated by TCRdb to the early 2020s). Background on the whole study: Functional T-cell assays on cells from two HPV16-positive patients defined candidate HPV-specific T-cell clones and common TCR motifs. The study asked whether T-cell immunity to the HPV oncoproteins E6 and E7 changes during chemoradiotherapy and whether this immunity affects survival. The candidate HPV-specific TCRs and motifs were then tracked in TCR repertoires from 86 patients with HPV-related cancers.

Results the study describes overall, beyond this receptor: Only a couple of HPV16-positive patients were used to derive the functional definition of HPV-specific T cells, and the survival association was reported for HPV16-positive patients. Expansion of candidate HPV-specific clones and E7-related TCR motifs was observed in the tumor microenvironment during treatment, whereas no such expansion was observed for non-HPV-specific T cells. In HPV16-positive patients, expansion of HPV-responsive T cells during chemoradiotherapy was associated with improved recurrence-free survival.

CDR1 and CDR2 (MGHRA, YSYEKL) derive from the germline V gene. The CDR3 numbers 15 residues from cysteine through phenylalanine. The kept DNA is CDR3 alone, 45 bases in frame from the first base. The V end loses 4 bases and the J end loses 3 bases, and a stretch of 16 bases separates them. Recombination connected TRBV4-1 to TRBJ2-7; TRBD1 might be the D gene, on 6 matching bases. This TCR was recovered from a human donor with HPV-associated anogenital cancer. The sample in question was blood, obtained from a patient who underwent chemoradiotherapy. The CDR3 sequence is CASSLEQGTIYEQYF. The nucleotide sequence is TGCGCCAGCAGCCTAGAACAGGGTACTATCTACGAGCAGTACTTC.